The clone carrying this TCR beta chain is medium-sized (0.01 to 0.1%) by share. The antigen remains unidentified. This sample stems from a study of OX40 agonist ivuxolimab in advanced cancers. Study as a whole: At doses from 0.01 to 10 mg/kg, patients were given intravenous ivuxolimab every 2 weeks. Antecedent anti-PD-1, anti-PD-L1 or anti-CTLA-4 therapy was permissible, with 30% to 50% having received some.

Sequenced by immunoSEQ multiplex PCR; TCRdb stores in-frame clones only, minus some. The top ten clones hold just under 25% of a sample with about 80,000 clones, approximately 85% of them seen once. The sampling schedule covered blood at baseline, cycle 4 day 1, and cycle 7 day 1. Notes on the study in general: Not determined was the antigen specificity of the expanded peripheral T cells.

The CDR3 sequence is 13 residues long. The germline CDR1 and CDR2 sequences are SGHTA and FQGNSA. Trimming shortened V by 5 bases and J by 3 bases, and 10 bases separated the two germline ends. The clonotype was recovered from an adult with an advanced solid tumor such as melanoma, head and neck, liver or kidney cancer. This specimen was CD4+ or CD8+ T cells sorted from blood, taken in a trial of the OX40 agonist ivuxolimab. The rearrangement joins TRBV7-2 to TRBJ1-2, with a weak D call TRBD1 (5 bases). The CDR3 loop reads CASSPGTDYGYTF. CDR3 nucleotide sequence: TGTGCCAGCAGCCCCGGGACGGACTATGGCTACACCTTC.